This entry lists 6 T cell receptor beta chains sequenced from one sample in a study of OX40 agonist ivuxolimab in advanced cancers. Assay: immunoSEQ multiplex PCR; the TCRdb copy retains only in-frame clones and omits some. The repertoire holds more than 60,000 clones, with 75% to 80% as singletons. Sample: CD4+ or CD8+ T cells sorted from blood, taken in a trial of the OX40 agonist ivuxolimab. The receptors come from an adult with an advanced solid tumor such as melanoma, head and neck, liver or kidney cancer.

With regard to this clone: At one of its ends the junction is not consistent with the germline gene, which may arise from a read error. The J gene is TRBJ1-1, the V gene TRBV30, with no clear D. Germline V gene sequence: CDR1 GTSNPN, CDR2 SVGIG (reference sequence). This CDR3 contains 14 residues. This CDR3 is CAWGVLAGTTEAFF. The CDR3 bases are TGTGCCTGGGGTGTACTCGCGGGAACCACTGAAGCTTTCTTT.

A single count supports this clone. The gene calls are TRBV6-5 and TRBJ1-2; D is unresolved. The CDR3 is 14 amino acids. The V gene lost 4 bases and the J gene lost 8 bases, with 17 bases spanning the gap. Germline CDR1 MNHEY, CDR2 SVGAGI. The CDR3 region has the DNA TGTGCCAGCAGTTCGCGGACTGCCCCCGGGGGCTACACCTTC. Translation: CASSSRTAPGGYTF.

Here the CDR3 reads CASSPVPSGRAYEQYF. In DNA, the CDR3 is TGTGCCAGCTCACCAGTCCCTAGCGGGAGGGCCTACGAGCAGTACTTC. The V gene is TRBV18, the J gene TRBJ2-7; TRBD2 matches at 12 bases. This CDR3 is 16 amino acids long. CDR1 KGHSH and CDR2 LQKENI come from the germline V gene. After removal of 2 bases from V and 2 bases from J, the junction contained 4 bases not matched to a gene.

The chain recombines TRBV5-6 with TRBJ1-4; the D gene is possibly TRBD1 (6 bases). Germline CDR1 and CDR2: SGHDT and YYEEEE. Trimming removed 3 bases at V and 8 bases at J, with 14 bases between. The CDR3 loop spans 14 amino acids. CDR3 region: CASSSIVGGEKLFF. In nucleotides, the CDR3 is TGTGCCAGCAGCTCTATTGTAGGGGGGGAAAAACTGTTTTTT.

The gene calls are TRBV5-6 and TRBJ1-5; tentative D call: TRBD1 (6 bases). V lost 3 bases and J lost 2, with 15 bases in between. The germline CDR1 and CDR2 sequences are SGHDT and YYEEEE. The CDR3 sequence is 16 residues long. The CDR3 nucleotides are TGTGCCAGCAGCTCCCTCTGGGACACCCGCAATCAGCCCCAGCATTTT. Its translation: CASSSLWDTRNQPQHF.

This clone has just a few counts. The chain employs TRBV5-4 and TRBJ2-7; D may be TRBD1 (6 bases). Germline V gene data show CDR1 as SGHNT and CDR2 as YYREEE (reference sequence). This CDR3 is built from 15 residues. Trimming left V 1 base short and J 6 bases short, with 17 bases between. The CDR3 nucleotides are TGTGCCAGCAGCTTGATTGGAGGTGGGACACGCGAGCAGTACTTC. Translation: CASSLIGGGTREQYF.